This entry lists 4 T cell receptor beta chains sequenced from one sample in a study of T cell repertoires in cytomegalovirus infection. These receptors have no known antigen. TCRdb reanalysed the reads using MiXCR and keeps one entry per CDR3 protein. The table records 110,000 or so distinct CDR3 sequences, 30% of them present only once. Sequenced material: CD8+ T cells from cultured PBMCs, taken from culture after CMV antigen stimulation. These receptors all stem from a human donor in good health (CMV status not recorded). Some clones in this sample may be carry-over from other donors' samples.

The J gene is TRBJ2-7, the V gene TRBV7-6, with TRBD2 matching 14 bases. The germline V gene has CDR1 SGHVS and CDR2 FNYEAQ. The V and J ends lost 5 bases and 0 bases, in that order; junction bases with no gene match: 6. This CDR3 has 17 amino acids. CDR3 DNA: TGTGCCAGCAGCCCCCGACTAGCGGGGGGGATCTCCTACGAGCAGTACTTC. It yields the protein CASSPRLAGGISYEQYF.

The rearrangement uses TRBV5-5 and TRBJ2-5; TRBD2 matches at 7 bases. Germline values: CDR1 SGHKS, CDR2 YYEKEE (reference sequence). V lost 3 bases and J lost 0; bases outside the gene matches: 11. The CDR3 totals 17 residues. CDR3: CASSSLRGAGYQETQYF. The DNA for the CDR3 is TGTGCCAGCAGCTCCCTAAGGGGAGCGGGGTACCAAGAGACCCAGTACTTC.

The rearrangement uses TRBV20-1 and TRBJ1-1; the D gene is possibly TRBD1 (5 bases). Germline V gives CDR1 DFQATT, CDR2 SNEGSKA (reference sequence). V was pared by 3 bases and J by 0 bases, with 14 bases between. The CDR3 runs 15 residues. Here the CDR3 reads CSASTRVLMNTEAFF. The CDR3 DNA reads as TGCAGTGCTAGTACCAGGGTACTCATGAACACTGAAGCTTTCTTT.

In DNA, the CDR3 is TGCGCCAGCAGATGGGACTCTGGAAACACCATATATTTT. Its translation is CASRWDSGNTIYF. This sequence joins TRBV5-1 and TRBJ1-3; D remains ambiguous. From germline, CDR1 is SGHRS and CDR2 YFSETQ. This CDR3 has 13 amino acids. Trimming took off 5 bases at V and 0 bases at J, with 6 bases between the two ends. Full variable domain (remainder filled in from reference TRBV5-1 and TRBJ1-3): KAGVTQTPRYLIKTRGQQVTLSCSPISGHRSVSWYQQTPGQGLQFLFEYFSETQRNKGNFPGRFSGRQFSNSRSEMNVSTLELGDSALYLCASRWDSGNTIYFGEGSWLTVV.